The sequence of this TCR beta chain was determined in a study of shared T cell receptors in the human thymus. TCRdb keeps only in-frame clones here, not all; method: immunoSEQ multiplex PCR. The table includes 640,000 or so clones, approximately 87% detected once. CDR3 size: 13 residues. The germline V gene has CDR1 MDHEN and CDR2 SYDVKM. V was cut by 7 bases and J by 3 bases, with 10 bases left in between. This clone was found a few times. The sample also formed part of further work on human thymus T cells. This second study notes: The people who donated were healthy Finnish babies having corrective surgery for congenital heart defects. Thymus tissue was removed during corrective cardiac surgery. Blood and thymic repertoires both appeared biased in V and J gene usage. Related studies noted strongly shared thymic repertoires across unrelated people.

V gene TRBV28 combines with J gene TRBJ2-4; tentative D call: TRBD1 (5 bases). This clonotype originated in a boy in the first two years of life with a congenital heart defect. The sample taken for sequencing was thymocytes. CDR3 sequence reads: CASKGDGKNIQYF. The CDR3 nucleotides are TGTGCCAGCAAAGGGGATGGCAAAAACATTCAGTACTTC. The full variable domain, in which reference TRBV28 and TRBJ2-4 provide the parts outside the CDR3, is DVKVTQSSRYLVKRTGEKVFLECVQDMDHENMFWYRQDPGLGLRLIYFSYDVKMKEKGDIPEGYSVSREKKERFSLILESASTNQTSMYLCASKGDGKNIQYFGAGTRLSVL.